Shown below are 18 T cell receptor beta chains from a single sample sequenced in a study of blood T cell repertoires in COVID-19. The data were produced by immunoSEQ multiplex PCR, yet TCRdb's version contains in-frame clones alone and is incomplete. The data contain roughly 100,000 clones, roughly 91% of them singletons. Sequenced: peripheral blood. Source of these receptors: a woman older than 75 with active COVID-19.

The chain combines TRBV7-2 with TRBJ1-2; D is ambiguous. Trimming removed 3 bases at V and 4 bases at J, with 15 bases between. The CDR3 has 15 residues. Per germline, CDR1 SGHTA and CDR2 FQGNSA. CDR3 in amino acids: CASSFPGVASYGYTF. For the CDR3, the DNA is TGTGCCAGCAGCTTCCCCGGAGTGGCGTCCTATGGCTACACCTTC. The whole variable domain, filled in from reference TRBV7-2 and TRBJ1-2, reads GAGVSQSPSNKVTEKGKDVELRCDPISGHTALYWYRQSLGQGLEFLIYFQGNSAPDKSGLPSDRFSAERTGGSVSTLTIQRTQQEDSAVYLCASSFPGVASYGYTFGSGTRLTVV.

This clone appeared a single time. CDR3 residues: CASSYDGTGGELFF. In DNA form, the CDR3 reads TGTGCCAGCAGTTACGATGGGACTGGCGGGGAGCTGTTTTTT. V is TRBV6-2 or TRBV6-3 and J is TRBJ2-2; maybe TRBD2 (6 bases). Germline CDR1 and CDR2: MNHEY and SVGEGT. CDR3 size: 14 residues. The V and J ends lost 2 bases and 7 bases respectively, with 11 bases between them.

This clone was observed a single time. This sequence joins TRBV28 and TRBJ2-7; D is possibly TRBD2 (5 bases). This CDR3 is 13 amino acids long. Trimming pared 10 bases from V and 1 base from J, leaving 14 bases between. Germline CDR1 reads MDHEN; CDR2 reads SYDVKM. The chain's CDR3 is CATGRGFSYEQYF. As DNA, the CDR3 is TGTGCCACCGGACGGGGATTTTCCTACGAGCAGTACTTC.

This chain uses TRBV15 with TRBJ1-3, with D uncertain. Trimming left V 0 bases short and J 4 bases short, with 10 bases between. The CDR3 extends over 15 amino acids. Germline CDR1 is LNHNV and CDR2 is YYDKDF (reference sequence). In nucleotides, the CDR3 is TGTGCCACCAGCAGAGACTGGCCCAGGGGAAACACCATATATTTT. Protein sequence: CATSRDWPRGNTIYF.

This chain links TRBV11-3 with TRBJ2-1, with 8 bases matching TRBD1. The germline V gene encodes CDR1 SGHNT and CDR2 YENEEA. This CDR3 spans 14 amino acids. V trimming: 4 bases; J trimming: 6 bases; junction bases outside the gene matches: 5. CDR3: CASSSFDRGNEQFF. CDR3 in DNA: TGTGCCAGCAGCTCCTTTGACAGGGGCAATGAGCAGTTCTTC.

The chain couples TRBV6-6 to TRBJ2-7; 7 bases line up with TRBD1. CDR1 MNHNY and CDR2 SVGAGI come from the germline V gene (reference sequence). The CDR3 contains 16 residues. V trimming: 5 bases; J trimming: 5 bases; junction bases outside the gene matches: 15. The CDR3 region has the DNA TGTGCCAGCAGTCCAGGAATGTCACAGGGGAAGAACGAGCAGTACTTC. Translation gives CASSPGMSQGKNEQYF.

The V gene is TRBV19, the J gene TRBJ1-4; TRBD1 agrees at 9 bases. V lost 4 bases to trimming and J lost 4 bases; unmatched junction nucleotides: 7. Per germline, CDR1 LNHDA and CDR2 SQIVND (reference sequence). The CDR3 consists of 16 residues. CDR3 sequence (DNA): TGTGCCAGTAGTAAGGGACAGGGCGAATTTAATGAAAAACTGTTTTTT. It is translated as CASSKGQGEFNEKLFF.

V gene TRBV6-6 combines with J gene TRBJ2-7; a possible D gene is TRBD2 (6 bases). Trimming removed 10 bases from V and 3 bases from J, with 22 bases in between. The CDR3 extends over 15 amino acids. The germline V gene encodes CDR1 MNHNY and CDR2 SVGAGI (reference sequence). The CDR3 DNA reads as TGTGCCACCAACTTGGCGGGAAATCTCAACTACGAGCAGTACTTC. This gives the protein CATNLAGNLNYEQYF.

The chain employs TRBV6-1 and TRBJ2-5; D gene unclear. V dropped 0 bases and J dropped 2 bases, with 10 bases sitting between them. CDR1 and CDR2 (germline): MNHNS, SASEGT. The CDR3 sequence is 15 residues long. The CDR3 DNA follows: TGTGCCAGCAGTGAAGCGCTCGGCAGGCAAGAGACCCAGTACTTC. This encodes CASSEALGRQETQYF.

The chain uses TRBV6-4 and TRBJ2-1; 7 nucleotides match TRBD2. This CDR3 has 16 amino acids. CDR1 is MRHNA, CDR2 SNTAGT, per germline. V trimming: 2 bases; J trimming: 0 bases; junction bases outside the gene matches: 4. The CDR3 coding sequence is TGTGCCAGCAGTGACCGACTAGCCAGCTCCTACAATGAGCAGTTCTTC. It yields the protein CASSDRLASSYNEQFF.

This clone was observed many times. This rearrangement joins TRBV2 to TRBJ2-7, with 14 nucleotides matching TRBD2. V was clipped by 9 bases and J by 6 bases; unmatched bases: 1. The CDR3 is 12 amino acids. Looked up from germline, CDR1 is SNHLY and CDR2 is FYNNEI. The CDR3 sequence is CARGLAGAEQYF. The DNA for the CDR3 is TGTGCCAGGGGACTAGCGGGAGCCGAGCAGTACTTC.

The chain employs TRBV6-2 or TRBV6-3 and TRBJ2-7, with 10 positions matching TRBD2. From germline, CDR1 is MNHEY and CDR2 SVGEGT. V lost 6 bases and J lost 3; bases outside the gene matches: 8. The length of the CDR3 is 15 residues. For the CDR3, the DNA is TGTGCCAGCAGCCCTCTAGGGACTAGCGACTACGAGCAGTACTTC. This translates into CASSPLGTSDYEQYF.

The chain recombines TRBV29-1 with TRBJ2-3, with a tentative D call TRBD2 (6 bases). The germline V and J ends were trimmed by 0 bases and 3 bases, with 13 bases remaining between them. Germline V gene sequence: CDR1 SQVTM, CDR2 ANQGSEA. CDR3 length equals 15 residues. The CDR3 sequence: CSVEDLSRGTDTQYF. Written as DNA, the CDR3 is TGCAGCGTTGAAGACCTCTCACGGGGGACAGATACGCAGTATTTT.

This clone was observed a handful of times. The CDR3 nucleotides read TGCGCCAGCAGCTTGACCAGCGGGTACACCGGGGAGCTGTTTTTT. Amino acid sequence: CASSLTSGYTGELFF. The chain combines TRBV5-1 with TRBJ2-2, with D perhaps TRBD2 (6 bases). V dropped 1 base and J dropped 3 bases, with 10 bases sitting between them. CDR3 length: 15 residues. The germline V gene encodes CDR1 SGHRS and CDR2 YFSETQ.

CDR3 residues: CASSKTRDEQYF. Here the CDR3 DNA reads TGTGCCAGCTCCAAAACCCGGGACGAGCAGTACTTC. The V call is TRBV18, the J call TRBJ2-7; no firm D call. Germline V lookup: CDR1 KGHSH, CDR2 LQKENI. Deletions cut 6 bases from V and 5 bases from J, with 11 bases between. The CDR3 runs to 12 residues.

J is TRBJ2-5 and V is TRBV6-2 or TRBV6-3; TRBD2 aligns across 9 bases. CDR1 and CDR2 from the germline V gene are MNHEY and SVGEGT. V was clipped by 5 bases and J by 4 bases; unmatched bases: 8. The CDR3 length is 15 residues. The CDR3 protein is CASSPLSGRGETQYF. CDR3 DNA: TGTGCCAGCAGTCCCCTTAGCGGGAGAGGAGAGACCCAGTACTTC.

This clone was recorded once. This chain connects TRBV5-1 to TRBJ2-2, with 7 bases fitting TRBD2. Looked up from germline, CDR1 is SGHRS and CDR2 is YFSETQ. This CDR3 is built from 16 residues. V shed 4 bases, J shed 4 bases, and the junction held 10 bases outside the gene matches. The CDR3 DNA is TGCGCCAGCAGCCCGCGGCCGGGCGGGGGCACCGGGGAGCTGTTTTTT. Protein: CASSPRPGGGTGELFF.

The gene calls are TRBV5-1 and TRBJ2-5; 8 nucleotides match TRBD2. The CDR3 runs to 16 residues. J lost 1 base, V lost 1 base, and 6 bases had no gene match. Germline-derived CDR1 and CDR2 are SGHRS and YFSETQ. The chain's CDR3 is CASSLNGRGPQETQYF. CDR3 bases: TGCGCCAGCAGCTTGAACGGGAGGGGCCCCCAAGAGACCCAGTACTTC.